This T cell receptor (beta chain) was captured in a study of blood T cell repertoires in COVID-19. V gave up 4 bases and J gave up 2 bases, with 7 bases separating them. The CDR3 is 13 residues long. Germline V CDR1 and CDR2: SGHRS, YFSETQ. Profiled with immunoSEQ multiplex PCR; TCRdb holds only in-frame clones, not every one. The sample lists more than 400,000 clones, 70% to 90% seen once, with under 4% in the top ten. This sequence was found in a human donor in a cohort sampled during active COVID-19. The V and J genes are TRBV5-1 and TRBJ2-1; no reliable D call. Sequenced sample: peripheral blood. The CDR3 region is CASSHRAYNEQFF. The CDR3 nucleotides read TGCGCCAGCAGCCACCGGGCCTACAATGAGCAGTTCTTC.